The 9 T cell receptor beta chains below all came from one sample that was sequenced in a study of blood T cell repertoires in COVID-19. Sequencing was performed with immunoSEQ multiplex PCR; in TCRdb, only in-frame clones are kept and a portion is missing. Here the sample spans about 190,000 clones, around 87% being singletons. Sequences were obtained from peripheral blood. Receptors originate from a woman aged 30 to 39 with active or convalescent COVID-19.

The rearrangement links TRBV24-1 to TRBJ1-6; no firm D call. The V end lost 9 bases, the J end lost 13 bases, and 6 bases lay between the germline ends. The germline V gene has CDR1 KGHDR and CDR2 SFDVKD. The CDR3 is 9 residues long. The CDR3 DNA follows: TGTGCCACCCCCGGGCCCCTCCACTTT. The encoded protein is CATPGPLHF.

The rearrangement joins TRBV9 to TRBJ2-3; D is possibly TRBD2 (7 bases). Between the trimmed V and J ends, which lost 0 bases and 2 bases, there was a span of 13 bases. CDR3 size: 16 residues. Per germline, CDR1 SGDLS and CDR2 YYNGEE. CDR3 DNA: TGTGCCAGCAGCGTAGATGTGGGGGGGCTCACAGATACGCAGTATTTT. Amino acids: CASSVDVGGLTDTQYF.

The genes are TRBV11-2 and TRBJ1-1; D is unresolved. The CDR3 spans 14 residues. Trimming removed 1 base from V and 6 bases from J, with 12 bases in between. In germline, CDR1 is SGHAT, CDR2 FQNNGV. The CDR3 sequence is CASSLGGQKSEAFF. The CDR3 DNA reads TGTGCCAGCAGCTTAGGAGGGCAGAAATCTGAAGCTTTCTTT.

The chain joins TRBV10-1 to TRBJ2-2; 8 bases line up with TRBD1. The CDR3 consists of 14 residues. Germline V lookup: CDR1 WNHNN, CDR2 SYGVQD (reference sequence). V trimming: 7 bases; J trimming: 4 bases; junction bases outside the gene matches: 5. CDR3 residues: CASKRDRTTGELFF. For the CDR3, the DNA is TGCGCCAGCAAGAGGGACAGGACCACCGGGGAGCTGTTTTTT.

The gene calls are TRBV19 and TRBJ2-3; D gene ambiguous. Germline loops: CDR1 LNHDA, CDR2 SQIVND (reference sequence). The CDR3 is 12 amino acids. Trimming took 5 bases from V and 3 from J, leaving 6 bases between them. This CDR3 reads CASSRRTDTQYF. The CDR3 nucleotides are TGTGCCAGTAGTCGCAGGACAGATACGCAGTATTTT. The full variable domain, its missing parts supplied by reference TRBV19 and TRBJ2-3, is DGGITQSPKYLFRKEGQNVTLSCEQNLNHDAMYWYRQDPGQGLRLIYYSQIVNDFQKGDIAEGYSVSREKKESFPLTVTSAQKNPTAFYLCASSRRTDTQYFGPGTRLTVL.

This CDR3 is CASSRTASNTGELFF. In nucleotides, the CDR3 is TGCGCCAGCAGCCGGACAGCCTCCAACACCGGGGAGCTGTTTTTT. This sequence joins TRBV4-1 and TRBJ2-2; the D gene is possibly TRBD1 (6 bases). The germline V and J ends were trimmed by 4 bases and 2 bases, with 11 bases remaining between them. This CDR3 spans 15 amino acids. Germline loops: CDR1 MGHRA, CDR2 YSYEKL.

The chain joins TRBV18 to TRBJ1-5; 9 nucleotides line up with TRBD1. CDR3 length equals 14 residues. V shed 4 bases, J shed 9 bases, and the junction held 7 bases outside the gene matches. Germline V CDR1 and CDR2: KGHSH, LQKENI. The CDR3 reads CASSLGTGKLPQHF. DNA for the CDR3: TGTGCCAGCTCACTCGGGACAGGGAAGTTGCCCCAGCATTTT.

This clone appeared a few times. CDR3 sequence: CASSLQGYYGYTF. CDR3 coding DNA: TGTGCCAGCAGTTTACAGGGATACTATGGCTACACCTTC. The chain uses TRBV27 and TRBJ1-2; D possibly corresponds to TRBD1 (5 bases). The V gene lost 2 bases and the J gene lost 3 bases, with 7 bases spanning the gap. CDR1 MNHEY and CDR2 SMNVEV come from the germline V gene (reference sequence). This CDR3 has 13 amino acids.

In its sample, this clone was seen once. This chain uses TRBV11-2 with TRBJ1-1; D is perhaps TRBD1 (5 bases). This CDR3 contains 16 residues. Trimming shortened V by 5 bases and J by 5 bases, and 21 bases separated the two germline ends. From germline, CDR1 is SGHAT and CDR2 FQNNGV. For the CDR3, the DNA is TGTGCCAGCAGCGCCCCGATGGGGGGACGGGCTACTGAAGCTTTCTTT. Protein: CASSAPMGGRATEAFF.